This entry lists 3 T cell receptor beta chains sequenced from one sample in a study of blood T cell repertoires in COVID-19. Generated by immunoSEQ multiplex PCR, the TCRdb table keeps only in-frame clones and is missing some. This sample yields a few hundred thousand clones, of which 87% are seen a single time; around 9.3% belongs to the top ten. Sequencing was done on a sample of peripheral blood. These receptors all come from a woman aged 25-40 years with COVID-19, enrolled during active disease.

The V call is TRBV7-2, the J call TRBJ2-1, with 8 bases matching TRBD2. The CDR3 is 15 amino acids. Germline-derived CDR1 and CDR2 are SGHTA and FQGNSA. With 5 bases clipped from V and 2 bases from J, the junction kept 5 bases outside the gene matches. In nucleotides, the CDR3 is TGTGCCAGCAGCCCGACTAGCGACACCTACAATGAGCAGTTCTTC. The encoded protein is CASSPTSDTYNEQFF.

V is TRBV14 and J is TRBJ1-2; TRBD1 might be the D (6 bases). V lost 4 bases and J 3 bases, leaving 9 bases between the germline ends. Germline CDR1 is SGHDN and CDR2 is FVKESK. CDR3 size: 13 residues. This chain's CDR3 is CASSRTGYYGYTF. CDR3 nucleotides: TGTGCCAGCAGCCGTACAGGGTACTATGGCTACACCTTC.

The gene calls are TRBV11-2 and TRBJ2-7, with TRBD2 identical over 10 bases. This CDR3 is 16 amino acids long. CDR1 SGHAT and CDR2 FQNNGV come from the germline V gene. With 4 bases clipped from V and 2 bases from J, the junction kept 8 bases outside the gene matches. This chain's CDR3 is CASSSTGTSVTYEQYF. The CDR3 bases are TGTGCCAGCAGCTCCACCGGGACTAGCGTTACCTACGAGCAGTACTTC.